This T cell receptor (beta chain) was found in a study of CD8 T cells in ankylosing spondylitis. Findings and caveats of the study: Blood from ankylosing spondylitis patients appeared to carry a characteristic roughly 8-variant TCR beta motif. The clones that were linked to disease were reported to be significantly enriched in matched synovial fluid samples from ankylosing spondylitis patients.

This clonotype was found a few times. Its antigen remains unidentified. The CDR3 contains 16 residues. The germline V and J ends were trimmed by 4 bases and 0 bases, with 14 bases remaining between them. Germline V gene lookup returns CDR1 SGHRS and CDR2 YFSETQ. For TCR beta, libraries came from quantitative 5'-RACE with molecular barcodes. In TCRdb, the 5' RACE reads were re-called with MiXCR into one record per CDR3 protein. The table has fewer than 550,000 distinct CDR3 sequences, 5.3% seen once. Source material: blood, either unsorted or a sorted T cell fraction (not recorded which). The chain has TRBV5-1 and TRBJ2-1, with D perhaps given as TRBD1 or TRBD2 (6 bases each). This TCR was recovered from a male donor with ankylosing spondylitis. CDR3 DNA sequence: TGCGCCAGCAGCCGAGGGGGGACCTACTCCTACAATGAGCAGTTCTTC. This translates into CASSRGGTYSYNEQFF.